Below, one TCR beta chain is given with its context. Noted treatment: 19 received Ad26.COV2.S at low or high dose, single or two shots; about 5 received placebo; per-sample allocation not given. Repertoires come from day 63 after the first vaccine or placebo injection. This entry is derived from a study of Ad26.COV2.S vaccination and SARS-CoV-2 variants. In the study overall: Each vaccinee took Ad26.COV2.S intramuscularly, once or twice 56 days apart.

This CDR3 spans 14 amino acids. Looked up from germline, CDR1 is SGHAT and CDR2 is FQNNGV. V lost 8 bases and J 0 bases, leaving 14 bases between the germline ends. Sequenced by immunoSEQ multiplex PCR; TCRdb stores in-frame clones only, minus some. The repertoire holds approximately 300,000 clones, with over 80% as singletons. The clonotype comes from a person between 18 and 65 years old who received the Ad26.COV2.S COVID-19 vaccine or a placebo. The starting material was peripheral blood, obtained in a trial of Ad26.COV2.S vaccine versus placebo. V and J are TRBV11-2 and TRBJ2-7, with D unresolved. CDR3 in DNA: TGTGCCAGCGGGGTCGGGCAGAGCTCCTACGAGCAGTACTTC. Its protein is CASGVGQSSYEQYF.